This TCR beta chain was found in a study of CD8 T cells in ankylosing spondylitis (dated 2017 in TCRdb). Describing the broader study: T cell receptor beta repertoires were profiled in healthy donors and ankylosing spondylitis patients so that disease-linked TCR variants could be found. In total, the full study cohort was made up of approximately 99 healthy donors and 25 ankylosing spondylitis patients. Peripheral blood samples were taken, and synovial fluid was additionally collected from ankylosing spondylitis patients. On the study overall, not on this receptor specifically: Significant enrichment of the disease-linked clones was reported in matched synovial fluid samples from ankylosing spondylitis patients. A TCR beta motif of several highly homologous amino acid variants appeared characteristic of blood from ankylosing spondylitis patients. Some of the motif variants had been reported before in the synovial fluid and blood of reactive arthritis patients, a finding that suggests common disease-initiation mechanisms. A CD8+ phenotype was shown by the disease-linked clones, which were found at relatively low frequencies in peripheral blood.

This clonotype appeared many times. What this receptor recognizes is not known. No quality values exist for individual bases; no much larger clone is one base distant. V drops 4 bases and J drops 5 bases, leaving 19 bases in between. The CDR3, cysteine through phenylalanine, is 16 amino acids long. The entry retains the CDR3 DNA only, 48 bases that are in frame from base 1. The germline V gene supplies CDR1 SGHRS and CDR2 YFSETQ. These reads were obtained on an Illumina HiSeq 2500. Quantitative 5'-RACE with molecular barcodes was used to prepare TCR beta libraries. In the authors' own workflow: Disease-linked TCR variants were identified with a new computational method built on a probabilistic model of VDJ rearrangement. TCRdb reran the public reads through fastp at Q25 and MiXCR, keeping productive beta chains. Here each entry gathers all rows of one CDR3 protein and keeps the most common genes and DNA. Clone size and V and J calls follow TCRdb, not the original study. Across this sample there are 150,000 to 200,000 distinct CDR3 sequences, with 10% to 15% seen only once. The ten top clones hold approximately 10% of the sample.

This clonotype originated in a female donor with ankylosing spondylitis or in good health (not recorded which). The chain links TRBV5-1 with TRBJ2-1; a tentative D match to TRBD2 spans 6 bases. Sequenced material: blood, either unsorted or a sorted T cell fraction (not recorded which). The CDR3 reads as follows: CASSLRGAGPDNEQFF. The bases are TGCGCCAGCAGCCTGCGTGGTGCGGGACCCGACAATGAGCAGTTCTTC.